This T cell receptor (beta chain) was identified during a study of blood T cell repertoires in COVID-19. Study at large: Collection of acute and convalescent COVID-19 samples took place in the United States, Italy and Spain. Nucleic acid was either cDNA or gDNA, and it came from T cells, B-cell-depleted T cells, or PBMCs.

The repertoire was sequenced with immunoSEQ multiplex PCR; TCRdb's copy has only in-frame clones and lacks some. The sample yields hundreds of thousands of clones, around 85% seen once. In this sample, this clone turned up a few times. The CDR3 consists of 13 residues. Trimming removed 8 bases from V and 8 bases from J, with 15 bases in between. Germline CDR1 SNHLY, CDR2 FYNNEI. The TCR was taken from a woman aged 80 or older with acute or convalescent COVID-19. What was sequenced was peripheral blood. The chain carries TRBV2 and TRBJ1-4, with a tentative D call TRBD1 (6 bases). CDR3 region: CASGTGRGEKLFF. In DNA form, the CDR3 reads TGTGCCAGCGGAACAGGGAGAGGCGAAAAACTGTTTTTT.